Listed below are T cell receptor beta chains from one sample, sequenced in a study of immune characterization of retroperitoneal liposarcoma. TCRdb re-called the PCR reads through MiXCR, storing one row per CDR3 protein. The sample consists of under 20,000 distinct CDR3 sequences, around two fifths of them appearing once. Sequencing was performed on blood. The origin of the receptors is a male donor with retroperitoneal liposarcoma. Both conserved end residues are part of each CDR3. A D gene is named only where the DNA matches it firmly. Not every row has a clone size; where given, it reads once, few, many or a size class.

D | J | V | length | size | DNA | CDR3
. | TRBJ2-7 | TRBV6-1 | 13 | medium-sized | TGTGCCAGCTACAGGAACGGATACTACGAGCAGTACTTC | CASYRNGYYEQYF
. | TRBJ2-3 | TRBV6-6 | 12 | . | TGTGCCAGCAGGGGAGTCACAGATACGCAGTATTTT | CASRGVTDTQYF
. | TRBJ2-5 | TRBV7-2 | 14 | many | TGTGCCAGCAGCTTAGATTCAGGGGTAGAGACCCAGTACTTC | CASSLDSGVETQYF
TRBD2 | TRBJ2-1 | TRBV7-3 | 15 | . | TGTGCCAGCCAGGCGATAGCGGGAGCTAACGATGAGCAGTTCTTC | CASQAIAGANDEQFF
TRBD2 | TRBJ2-1 | TRBV6-1 | 14 | medium-sized | TGTGCCAGCAGTACTAGCGGGCTAGGGAATGAGCAGTTCTTC | CASSTSGLGNEQFF
. | TRBJ2-1 | TRBV7-3 | 15 | . | TGTGCCAGCAGCCCCCTTGGAGGAAAGCTGTACGAGCAGTTCTTC | CASSPLGGKLYEQFF
TRBD1 | TRBJ2-3 | TRBV6-5 | 16 | . | TGTGCCAGCAGCACCTCTGCCGGACAGGGAGCAGATACGCAGTATTTT | CASSTSAGQGADTQYF
. | TRBJ1-3 | TRBV12-3/TRBV12-4 | 14 | . | TGTGCCAGCAGTTTAGACCCCCCTGGAAACACCATATATTTT | CASSLDPPGNTIYF
. | TRBJ1-6 | TRBV27 | 14 | . | TGTGCCAGCAGTTTACGGGAGGATAATTCACCCCTCCACTTT | CASSLREDNSPLHF
. | TRBJ2-3 | TRBV7-2 | 12 | many | TGTGCCAGCAGCTTAGCCGCAGATACGCAGTATTTT | CASSLAADTQYF
. | TRBJ2-7 | TRBV5-6 | 16 | . | TGTGCCAGCAGCTTGTTAGGGCAGGGGCCCCCCTACGAGCAGTACTTC | CASSLLGQGPPYEQYF
. | TRBJ2-7 | TRBV6-1 | 14 | many | TGTGCCAGCAGTGAACCGGATTTCTCCTCCGAGCAGTACTTC | CASSEPDFSSEQYF
. | TRBJ2-1 | TRBV7-2 | 15 | few | TGTGCCAGCAGCTTAGTTCGGGGCGACTCCTACGAGCAGTTCTTC | CASSLVRGDSYEQFF
TRBD2 | TRBJ2-5 | TRBV10-1 | 15 | many | TGCGCCAGACGTCTAGCGGGGGTGCTCTGGGAGACCCAGTACTTC | CARRLAGVLWETQYF
. | TRBJ2-7 | TRBV7-2 | 13 | many | TGTGCCAGCAGCTTGAGGCGGGACTACGAGCAGTACTTC | CASSLRRDYEQYF
TRBD2 | TRBJ2-3 | TRBV7-2 | 15 | many | TGTGCCAGCAGCTTCCGGAGCGGGAGTTCAGATACGCAGTATTTT | CASSFRSGSSDTQYF
TRBD2 | TRBJ2-1 | TRBV12-5 | 23 | . | TGTGCTGGTGGTTTGGTATCCTGGTCCGGGACGGGGGGGGGGGGGGGGGGGTGGAATGAGCAGTTCTTC | CAGGLVSWSGTGGGGGGWNEQFF
. | TRBJ2-3 | TRBV7-2 | 14 | . | TGTGCCAGCAGCACGACGACTAGCACAGATACGCAGTATTTT | CASSTTTSTDTQYF
TRBD1 | TRBJ2-5 | TRBV7-2 | 13 | medium-sized | TGTGCCAGCACCGAGGACAGGGGAGAGACCCAGTACTTC | CASTEDRGETQYF
. | TRBJ1-5 | TRBV6-1 | 14 | few | TGTGCCAGCAGCCTCGGTCCCTGGGCTCAGCCCCAGCATTTT | CASSLGPWAQPQHF
. | TRBJ2-1 | TRBV12-3/TRBV12-4 | 15 | . | TGTGCCAGCAGTTCCGTCCACAACGGGTACAATGAGCAGTTCTTC | CASSSVHNGYNEQFF
. | TRBJ1-2 | TRBV6-6 | 14 | . | TGTGCCAGCCGATCCTCGACAGGCCCGCCGGGCTACCCCTTC | CASRSSTGPPGYPF
TRBD1 | TRBJ2-1 | TRBV12-3/TRBV12-4 | 14 | many | TGTGCCAGCAGTCTAAGCGGGACAGGGAATGAGCAGTTCTTC | CASSLSGTGNEQFF
. | TRBJ2-1 | TRBV6-5 | 14 | . | TGTGCCAACAGTTACCTGTGGAGCTCCTACGAGCAGTTCTTC | CANSYLWSSYEQFF
TRBD2 | TRBJ2-1 | TRBV6-2/TRBV6-3 | 15 | many | TGTGCCAGCAGTTACTCGTCAGCGGGAGAAAGTGAGCAGTTCTTC | CASSYSSAGESEQFF
TRBD2 | TRBJ2-1 | TRBV6-1 | 14 | many | TGTGCCAGCAAAAGGGGGACTAGCGCCAATGAGCAGTTCTTC | CASKRGTSANEQFF
TRBD1 | TRBJ2-4 | TRBV14 | 16 | . | TGTGCCAGCAGCCAGCGTACGGGACAGGGACGTAACATTCAGTACTTC | CASSQRTGQGRNIQYF
. | TRBJ1-2 | TRBV4-1 | 14 | . | TGCGCCAGCAGCCAAGAACGGAGTCCCTATGGCTACACCTTC | CASSQERSPYGYTF
TRBD1 | TRBJ2-3 | TRBV6-1 | 16 | . | TGTGCCAGCAGTGCCGAACCGGGACAGGGTGCAGATACGCAGTATTTT | CASSAEPGQGADTQYF
. | TRBJ2-3 | TRBV6-1 | 13 | medium-sized | TGTGCCACCGAGACAAGCGGCACAGATACGCAGTATTTT | CATETSGTDTQYF
. | TRBJ2-5 | TRBV11-2 | 14 | few | TGTGCCAGCAGCTTAGGGCCAGTACAAGAGACCCAGTACTTC | CASSLGPVQETQYF
. | TRBJ2-2 | TRBV6-1 | 15 | . | TGTGCCAGCAGCCCCCGGGGAGGGGGAACCGGGGAGCTGTTTTTT | CASSPRGGGTGELFF
. | TRBJ2-6 | TRBV6-1 | 14 | large | TGTGCCAGCAAGCAGACCTCTGGGGCCAACGTCCTGACTTTC | CASKQTSGANVLTF
TRBD1 | TRBJ2-2 | TRBV6-2/TRBV6-3 | 14 | few | TGTGCCAGCAAATGGACAGGGCTCGCCGGGGAGCTGTTTTTT | CASKWTGLAGELFF
. | TRBJ2-5 | TRBV5-6 | 15 | . | TGTGCCAGCAGCTTATCGTCCTGGCAGGAGTTGAAGCAGTACTTC | CASSLSSWQELKQYF
. | TRBJ2-3 | TRBV7-3 | 15 | . | TGTGCCTCCTCCAGAACCGGGGTGGGGACAGATACGCAGTATTTT | CASSRTGVGTDTQYF
. | TRBJ2-5 | TRBV5-1 | 18 | few | TGCGCCAGCAGCTTTTTACTGAGGGGCCTCACCGCGAAAGAGACCCAGTACTTC | CASSFLLRGLTAKETQYF
TRBD2 | TRBJ2-7 | TRBV12-5 | 14 | few | TGTGCTAGTGCCTTGAGCGGGGGCTACAATGAGCAGTACTTC | CASALSGGYNEQYF
. | TRBJ2-4 | TRBV6-1 | 15 | many | TGTGCCAGCAGTGATATGACTTCAGCCAAAAACATTCAGTACTTC | CASSDMTSAKNIQYF
. | TRBJ2-5 | TRBV27 | 12 | medium-sized | TGTGCCAGCAGTTTCGTAGGAGAGACCCAGTACTTC | CASSFVGETQYF
TRBD1 | TRBJ2-2 | TRBV6-5 | 15 | . | TGTGCCAGCAGTTACTCCGGGACAGGGTCCGGGGAGCTGTTTTTT | CASSYSGTGSGELFF
TRBD2 | TRBJ2-2 | TRBV6-1 | 15 | few | TGTGCCAGCGTAACCGGGACTAGGACTGTCGGGGAGCTGTTTTTT | CASVTGTRTVGELFF
TRBD2 | TRBJ2-4 | TRBV6-1 | 15 | many | TGTGCCAGCACTAGGGAGGGGACGCCGGGAAACATTCAGTACTTC | CASTREGTPGNIQYF